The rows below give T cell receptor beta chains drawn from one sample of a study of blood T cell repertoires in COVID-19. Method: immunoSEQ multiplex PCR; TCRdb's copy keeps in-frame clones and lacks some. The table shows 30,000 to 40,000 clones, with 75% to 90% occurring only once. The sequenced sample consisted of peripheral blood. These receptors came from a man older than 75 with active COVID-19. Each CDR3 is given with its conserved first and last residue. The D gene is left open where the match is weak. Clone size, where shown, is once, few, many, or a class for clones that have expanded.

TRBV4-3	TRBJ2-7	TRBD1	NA	TGCGCCAGCAGCCGTGGCCCTAGGGACAGGGGAGGCTACGAGCAGTACTTC	CASSRGPRDRGGYEQYF
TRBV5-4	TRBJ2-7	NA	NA	TGTGCCAGCAGCTTGGGATGGGAGAATGGCGAGCAGTACTTC	CASSLGWENGEQYF
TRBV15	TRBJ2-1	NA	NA	TGTGCCACCACGCCGGCGGGACCAATAGGTGAGCAGTTCTTC	CATTPAGPIGEQFF
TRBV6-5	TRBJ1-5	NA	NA	TGTGCCTCCAGGGCAGGGGATCCTCGGCCCCAGCATTTT	CASRAGDPRPQHF
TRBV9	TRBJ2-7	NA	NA	TGTGCCAGCAGCGTAGATTGGGGGGACCCGCAGCGGGAGCAGTACTTC	CASSVDWGDPQREQYF
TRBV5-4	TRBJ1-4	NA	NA	TGTGCCAGCAGCTCGAGTCCCCAGAGCGCAACTAATGAAAAACTGTTTTTT	CASSSSPQSATNEKLFF
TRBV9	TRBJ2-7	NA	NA	TGTGCCAGCAGCGACCAGGGGTACGAGCAGTACTTC	CASSDQGYEQYF
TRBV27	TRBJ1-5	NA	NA	TGTGCCAGCAGTTTATCGGCAGGGTTTAGCAATCAGCCCCAGCATTTT	CASSLSAGFSNQPQHF
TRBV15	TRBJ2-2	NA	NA	TGTGCCACCAGCAGAGTTCCTAGCACATTACTGTTTTTT	CATSRVPSTLLFF
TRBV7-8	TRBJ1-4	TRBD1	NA	TGTGCCAGCAGCTTGGGACAGGGTAATGAAAAACTGTTTTTT	CASSLGQGNEKLFF
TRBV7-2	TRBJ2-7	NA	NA	TGTGCCAGCAGCTTCAGGATGCAGGTGAGCTCCTACGAGCAGTACTTC	CASSFRMQVSSYEQYF
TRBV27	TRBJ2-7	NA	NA	TGTGCCAGCAGTTTATTAACAGGGTACCACTACGAGCAGTACTTC	CASSLLTGYHYEQYF
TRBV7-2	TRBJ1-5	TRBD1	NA	TGTGCCAGCAGCTTGACAGGGGGCGCAAAGGGTATTCAGCCCCAGCATTTT	CASSLTGGAKGIQPQHF
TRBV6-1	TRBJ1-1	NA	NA	TGTGCCAGCAGTGAAACCTATAGCACTGAAGCTTTCTTT	CASSETYSTEAFF
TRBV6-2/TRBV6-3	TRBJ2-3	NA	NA	TGTGCCAGCAGTTACTCAAAGAAAACTAGCACAGATACGCAGTATTTT	CASSYSKKTSTDTQYF
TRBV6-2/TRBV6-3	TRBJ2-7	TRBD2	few	TGTGCCAGCAGTCCACACCGAAGCGGGAGGGCCTTGTGGGAGCAGTACTTC	CASSPHRSGRALWEQYF
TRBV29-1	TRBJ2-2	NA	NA	TGCAGCCCCTGCGGCCCCCGGACAGACAGAAACACCGGGGAGCTGTTTTTT	CSPCGPRTDRNTGELFF
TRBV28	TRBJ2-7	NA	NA	TGTGCCAGCAGCCCTTCTAGCTTAATCTACGAGCAGTACTTC	CASSPSSLIYEQYF
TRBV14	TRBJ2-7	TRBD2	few	TGTGCCAGCAGCCACCGACTGATAGCGGGAGGCAACGAGCAGTACTTC	CASSHRLIAGGNEQYF
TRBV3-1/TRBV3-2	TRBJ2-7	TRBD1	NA	TGTGCCAGCAGCCGACAGGGATACGAGCAGTACTTC	CASSRQGYEQYF
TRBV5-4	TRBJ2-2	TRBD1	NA	TGTGCCAGCAGCCCTGGACAGGCGTTCACCGGGGAGCTGTTTTTT	CASSPGQAFTGELFF
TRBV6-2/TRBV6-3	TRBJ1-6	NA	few	TGTGCCAGCAGTTACGGGCAGGGGAATTCACCCCTCCACTTT	CASSYGQGNSPLHF
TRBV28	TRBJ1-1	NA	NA	TGTGCCAGCAGACCGGCGGGCGAAGCTTTCTTT	CASRPAGEAFF
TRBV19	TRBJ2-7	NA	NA	TGTGCCAGTAGTAAAGGTGGGGGCGCGGCCTACGAGCAGTACTTC	CASSKGGGAAYEQYF
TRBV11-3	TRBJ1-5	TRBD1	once	TGTGCCAGCAGCTTAGCTGGACAGGGGGCAGGTTCTTGGAATCAGCCCCAGCATTTT	CASSLAGQGAGSWNQPQHF
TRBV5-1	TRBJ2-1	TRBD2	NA	TGCGCCAGCAGCCCGGGACTAGTCGAAGAGCAGTTCTTC	CASSPGLVEEQFF
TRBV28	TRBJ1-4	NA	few	TGTGCCAGCAGGCGGAGGGATATCCGAGTCGGGAATGAAAAACTGTTTTTT	CASRRRDIRVGNEKLFF